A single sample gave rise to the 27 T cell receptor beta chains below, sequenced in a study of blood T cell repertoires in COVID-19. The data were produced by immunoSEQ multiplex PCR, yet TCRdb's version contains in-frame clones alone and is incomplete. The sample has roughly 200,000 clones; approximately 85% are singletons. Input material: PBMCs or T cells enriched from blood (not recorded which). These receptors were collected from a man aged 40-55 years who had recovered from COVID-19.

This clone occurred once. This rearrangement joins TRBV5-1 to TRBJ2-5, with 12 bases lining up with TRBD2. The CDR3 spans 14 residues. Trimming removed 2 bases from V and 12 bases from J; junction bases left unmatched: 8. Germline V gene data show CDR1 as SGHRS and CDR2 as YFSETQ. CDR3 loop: CASSLRTSGAHEYF. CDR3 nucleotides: TGCGCCAGCAGCTTACGGACTAGCGGGGCGCATGAGTACTTC.

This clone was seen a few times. CDR3 loop: CASSSRGAGELFF. CDR3 coding DNA: TGTGCCAGCAGCTCCAGGGGGGCCGGGGAGCTGTTTTTT. J is TRBJ2-2 and V is TRBV11-3, with D perhaps matching TRBD1 (7 bases). Germline V CDR1 and CDR2: SGHNT, YENEEA. The CDR3 has 13 amino acids. Trimming took off 4 bases at V and 6 bases at J, with 9 bases between the two ends.

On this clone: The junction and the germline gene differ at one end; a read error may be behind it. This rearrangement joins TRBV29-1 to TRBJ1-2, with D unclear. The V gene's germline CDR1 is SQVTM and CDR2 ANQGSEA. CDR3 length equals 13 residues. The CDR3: CSVQDYRSYGYTF. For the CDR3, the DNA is TGCAGCGTTCAAGATTACAGAAGCTATGGCTACACCTTC. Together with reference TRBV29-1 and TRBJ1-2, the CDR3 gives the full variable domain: SAVISQKPSRDICQRGTSLTIQCQVDSQVTMMFWYRQQPGQSLTLIATANQGSEATYESGFVIDKFPISRPNLTFSTLTVSNMSPEDSSIYLCSVQDYRSYGYTFGSGTRLTVV.

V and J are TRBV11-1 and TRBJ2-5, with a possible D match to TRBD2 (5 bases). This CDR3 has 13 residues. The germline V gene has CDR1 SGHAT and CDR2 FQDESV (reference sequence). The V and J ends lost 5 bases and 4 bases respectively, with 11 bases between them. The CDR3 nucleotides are TGTGCCAGCAGCCACTTGGCGGGAGAGACCCAGTACTTC. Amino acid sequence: CASSHLAGETQYF.

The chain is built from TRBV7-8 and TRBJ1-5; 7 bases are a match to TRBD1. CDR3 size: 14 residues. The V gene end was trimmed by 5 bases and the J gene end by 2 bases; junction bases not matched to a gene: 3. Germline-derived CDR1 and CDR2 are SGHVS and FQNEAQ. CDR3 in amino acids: CASSQGGGNQPQHF. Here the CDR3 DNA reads TGTGCCAGCAGCCAGGGGGGAGGCAATCAGCCCCAGCATTTT.

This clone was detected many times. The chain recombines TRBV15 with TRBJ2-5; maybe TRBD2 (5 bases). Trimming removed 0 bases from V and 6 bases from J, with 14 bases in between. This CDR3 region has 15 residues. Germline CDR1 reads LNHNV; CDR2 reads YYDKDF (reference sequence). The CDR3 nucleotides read TGTGCCACCAGCAGAGATGTTGGCGGAGGAAAGACCCAGTACTTC. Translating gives CATSRDVGGGKTQYF.

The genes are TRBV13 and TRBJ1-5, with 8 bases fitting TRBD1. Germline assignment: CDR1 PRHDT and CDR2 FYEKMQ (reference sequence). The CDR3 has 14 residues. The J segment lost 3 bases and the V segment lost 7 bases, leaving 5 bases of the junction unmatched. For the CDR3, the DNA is TGTGCCAGCAAAGGACAGGGAGACAATCAGCCCCAGCATTTT. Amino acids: CASKGQGDNQPQHF.

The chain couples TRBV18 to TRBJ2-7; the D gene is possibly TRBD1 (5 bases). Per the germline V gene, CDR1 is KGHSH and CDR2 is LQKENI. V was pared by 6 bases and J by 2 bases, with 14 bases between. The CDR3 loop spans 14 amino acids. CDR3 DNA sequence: TGTGCCAGCTCGTCGGCCGACAGAACCTACGAGCAGTACTTC. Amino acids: CASSSADRTYEQYF. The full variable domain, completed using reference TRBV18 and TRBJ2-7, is NAGVMQNPRHLVRRRGQEARLRCSPMKGHSHVYWYRQLPEEGLKFMVYLQKENIIDESGMPKERFSAEFPKEGPSILRIQQVVRGDSAAYFCASSSADRTYEQYFGPGTRLTVT.

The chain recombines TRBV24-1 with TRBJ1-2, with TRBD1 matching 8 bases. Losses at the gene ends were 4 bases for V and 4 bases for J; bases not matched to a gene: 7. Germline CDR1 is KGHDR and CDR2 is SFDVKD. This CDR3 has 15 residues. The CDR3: CATSDPTTGGYGYTF. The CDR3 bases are TGTGCCACCAGTGACCCCACCACAGGGGGCTATGGCTACACCTTC.

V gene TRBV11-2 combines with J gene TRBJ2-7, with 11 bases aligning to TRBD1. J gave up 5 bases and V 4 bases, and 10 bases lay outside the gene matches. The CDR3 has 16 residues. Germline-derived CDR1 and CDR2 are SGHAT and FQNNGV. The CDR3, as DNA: TGTGCCAGCAGCTCAGTTGTAAGGACAGGGGGCCACGAGCAGTACTTC. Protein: CASSSVVRTGGHEQYF.

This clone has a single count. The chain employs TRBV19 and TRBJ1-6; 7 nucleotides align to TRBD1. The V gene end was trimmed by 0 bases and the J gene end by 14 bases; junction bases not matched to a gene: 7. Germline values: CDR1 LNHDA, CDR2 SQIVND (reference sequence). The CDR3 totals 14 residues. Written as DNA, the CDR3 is TGTGCCAGTAGTATAGATGGAAGGGGGCTGGCCCTCCACTTT. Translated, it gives CASSIDGRGLALHF.

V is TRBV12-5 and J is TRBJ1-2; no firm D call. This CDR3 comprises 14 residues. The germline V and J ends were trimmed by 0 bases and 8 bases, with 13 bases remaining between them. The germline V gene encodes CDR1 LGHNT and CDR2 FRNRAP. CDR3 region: CASGLVRISGGYTF. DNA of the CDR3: TGTGCTAGTGGTTTGGTACGTATCTCGGGGGGCTACACCTTC.

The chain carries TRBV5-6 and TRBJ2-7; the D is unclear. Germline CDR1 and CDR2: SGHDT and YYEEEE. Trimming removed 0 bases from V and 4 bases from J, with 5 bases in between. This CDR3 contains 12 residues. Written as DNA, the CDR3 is TGTGCCAGCAGCTTGGGGCAATACGAGCAGTACTTC. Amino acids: CASSLGQYEQYF.

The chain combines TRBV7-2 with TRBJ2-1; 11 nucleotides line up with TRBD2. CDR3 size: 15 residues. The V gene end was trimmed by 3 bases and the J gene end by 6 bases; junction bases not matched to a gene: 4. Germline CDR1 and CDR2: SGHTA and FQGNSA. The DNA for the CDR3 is TGTGCCAGCAGCTTCCTAGCGGGAGGCGGCAATGAGCAGTTCTTC. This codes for CASSFLAGGGNEQFF. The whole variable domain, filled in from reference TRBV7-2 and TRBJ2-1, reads GAGVSQSPSNKVTEKGKDVELRCDPISGHTALYWYRQSLGQGLEFLIYFQGNSAPDKSGLPSDRFSAERTGGSVSTLTIQRTQQEDSAVYLCASSFLAGGGNEQFFGPGTRLTVL.

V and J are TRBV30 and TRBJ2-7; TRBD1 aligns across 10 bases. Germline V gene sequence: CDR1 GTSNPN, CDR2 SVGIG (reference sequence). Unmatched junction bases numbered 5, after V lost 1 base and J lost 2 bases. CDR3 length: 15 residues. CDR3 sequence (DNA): TGTGCCTGGAGTGGGGGGACAGGGGCGGCCTACGAGCAGTACTTC. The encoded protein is CAWSGGTGAAYEQYF.

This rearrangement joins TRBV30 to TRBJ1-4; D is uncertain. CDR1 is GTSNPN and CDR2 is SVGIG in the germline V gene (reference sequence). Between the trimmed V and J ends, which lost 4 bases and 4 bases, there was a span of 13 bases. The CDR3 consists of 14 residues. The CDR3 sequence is CAWTGGYSNEKLFF. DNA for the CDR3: TGTGCCTGGACCGGAGGGTACAGTAATGAAAAACTGTTTTTT.

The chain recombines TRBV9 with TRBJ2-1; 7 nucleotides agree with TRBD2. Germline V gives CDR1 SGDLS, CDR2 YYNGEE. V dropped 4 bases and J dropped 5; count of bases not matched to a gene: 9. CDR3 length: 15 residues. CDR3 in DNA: TGTGCCAGCAGCCCCCTGAGCGGGGCGGACAATGAGCAGTTCTTC. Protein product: CASSPLSGADNEQFF.

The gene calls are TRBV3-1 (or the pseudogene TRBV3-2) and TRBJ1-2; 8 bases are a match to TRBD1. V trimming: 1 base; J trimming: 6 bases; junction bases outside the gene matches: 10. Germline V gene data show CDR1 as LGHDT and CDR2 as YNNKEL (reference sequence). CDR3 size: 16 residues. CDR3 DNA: TGTGCCAGCAGCCAAGGGTACACAGGGGGGTGGAATGGCTACACCTTC. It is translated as CASSQGYTGGWNGYTF.

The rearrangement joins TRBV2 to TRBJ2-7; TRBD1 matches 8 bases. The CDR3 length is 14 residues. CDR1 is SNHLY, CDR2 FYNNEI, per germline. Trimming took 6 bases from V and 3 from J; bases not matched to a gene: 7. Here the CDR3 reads CASREQGGFYEQYF. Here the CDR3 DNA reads TGTGCCAGCAGGGAACAGGGGGGTTTCTACGAGCAGTACTTC.

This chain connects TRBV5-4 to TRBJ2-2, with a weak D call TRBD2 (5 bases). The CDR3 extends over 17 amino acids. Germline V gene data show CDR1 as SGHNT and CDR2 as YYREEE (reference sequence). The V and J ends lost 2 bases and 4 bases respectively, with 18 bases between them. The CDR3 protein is CASSLLNEGGSTGELFF. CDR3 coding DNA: TGTGCCAGCAGCTTATTAAACGAAGGAGGTAGCACCGGGGAGCTGTTTTTT.

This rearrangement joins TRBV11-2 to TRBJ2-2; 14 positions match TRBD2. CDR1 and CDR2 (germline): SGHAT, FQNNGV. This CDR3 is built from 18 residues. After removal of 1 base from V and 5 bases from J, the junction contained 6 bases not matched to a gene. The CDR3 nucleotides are TGTGCCAGCAGCTTAGTGACTAGCGGGGGGGCCGGGACCGGGGAGCTGTTTTTT. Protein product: CASSLVTSGGAGTGELFF.

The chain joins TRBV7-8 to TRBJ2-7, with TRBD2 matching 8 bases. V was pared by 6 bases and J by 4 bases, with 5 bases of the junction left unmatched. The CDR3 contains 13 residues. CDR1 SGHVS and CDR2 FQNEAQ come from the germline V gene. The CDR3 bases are TGTGCCAGCAGGCCTAGCGGGCGGTACGAGCAGTACTTC. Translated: CASRPSGRYEQYF.

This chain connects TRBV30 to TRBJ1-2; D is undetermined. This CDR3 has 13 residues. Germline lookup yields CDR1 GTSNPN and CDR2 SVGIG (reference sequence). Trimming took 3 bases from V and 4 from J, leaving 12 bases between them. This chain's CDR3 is CAWSFGLAYGYTF. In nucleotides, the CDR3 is TGTGCCTGGAGCTTCGGGTTAGCCTATGGCTACACCTTC. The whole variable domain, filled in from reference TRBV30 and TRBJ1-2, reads SQTIHQWPATLVQPVGSPLSLECTVEGTSNPNLYWYRQAAGRGLQLLFYSVGIGQISSEVPQNLSASRPQDRQFILSSKKLLLSDSGFYLCAWSFGLAYGYTFGSGTRLTVV.

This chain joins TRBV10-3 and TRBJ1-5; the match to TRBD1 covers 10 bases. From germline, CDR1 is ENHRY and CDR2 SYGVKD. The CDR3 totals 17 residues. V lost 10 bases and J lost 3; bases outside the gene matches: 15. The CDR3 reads CATKTGTGDWNNQPQHF. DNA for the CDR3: TGTGCCACCAAGACCGGGACAGGGGATTGGAACAATCAGCCCCAGCATTTT.

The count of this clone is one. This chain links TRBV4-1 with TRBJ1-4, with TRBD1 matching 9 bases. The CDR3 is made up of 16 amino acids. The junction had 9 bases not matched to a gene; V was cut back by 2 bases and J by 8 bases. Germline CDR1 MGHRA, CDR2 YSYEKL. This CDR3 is CASSQQPGQGGEKLFF. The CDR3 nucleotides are TGCGCCAGCAGCCAACAGCCGGGACAGGGTGGAGAAAAACTGTTTTTT.

For the CDR3, the DNA is TGTGCCAGCAATCGTTCCGGGGGGCAGTACTTC. Amino acids: CASNRSGGQYF. The gene calls are TRBV6-5 and TRBJ2-7; possible D gene TRBD2, 6 bases. The length of the CDR3 is 11 residues. Germline V gene data show CDR1 as MNHEY and CDR2 as SVGAGI. Trimming took off 7 bases at V and 9 bases at J, with 13 bases between the two ends.

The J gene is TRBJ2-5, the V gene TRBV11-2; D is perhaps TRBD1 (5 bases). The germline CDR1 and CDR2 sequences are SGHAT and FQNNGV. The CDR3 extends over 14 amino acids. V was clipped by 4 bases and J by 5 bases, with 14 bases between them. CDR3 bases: TGTGCCAGCAGCTCCCAGGGTGCGAGGGAGACCCAGTACTTC. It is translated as CASSSQGARETQYF.